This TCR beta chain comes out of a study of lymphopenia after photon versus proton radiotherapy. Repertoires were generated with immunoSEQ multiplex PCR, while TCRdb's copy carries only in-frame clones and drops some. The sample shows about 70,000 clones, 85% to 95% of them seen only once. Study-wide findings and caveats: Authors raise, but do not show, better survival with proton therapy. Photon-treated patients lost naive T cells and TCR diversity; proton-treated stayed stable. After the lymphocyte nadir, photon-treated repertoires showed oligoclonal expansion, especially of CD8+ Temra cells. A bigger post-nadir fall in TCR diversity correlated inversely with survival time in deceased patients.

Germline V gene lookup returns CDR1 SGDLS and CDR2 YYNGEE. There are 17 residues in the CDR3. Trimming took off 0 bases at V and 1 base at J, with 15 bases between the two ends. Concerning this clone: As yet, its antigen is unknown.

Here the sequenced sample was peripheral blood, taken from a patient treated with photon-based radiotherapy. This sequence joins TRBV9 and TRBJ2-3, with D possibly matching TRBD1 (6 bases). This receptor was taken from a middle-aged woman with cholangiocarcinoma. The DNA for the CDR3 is TGTGCCAGCAGCGTAGGAAACAGGGCTAGTGGCACAGATACGCAGTATTTT. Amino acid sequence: CASSVGNRASGTDTQYF.